Listed below are T cell receptor beta chains from one sample, sequenced in a study of cytomegalovirus exposure and HLA in healthy donors. Method: immunoSEQ multiplex PCR; TCRdb's copy keeps in-frame clones and lacks some. The sample shows about 95,000 clones, about 81% of them seen only once. The source material was PBMCs. The receptors here all came from a man aged 18 to 30 in good health and CMV-seropositive. CDR3s include the opening cysteine and the closing phenylalanine or tryptophan. Fields, in order: V gene, J gene, D gene, clone size, CDR3 DNA, CDR3 protein. The D gene is left open where the match is weak. Size is stated for part of the rows, as once, few or many counts, or as a class when the clone is expanded.

TRBV4-1	TRBJ2-1	NA	NA	TGCGCCAGCAGCCAAGACCCAGGGGATGAGCAGTTCTTC	CASSQDPGDEQFF
TRBV10-1	TRBJ1-1	TRBD1	NA	TGCGCCAGCAGTTCGGACAGGGGGCTGAACACTGAAGCTTTCTTT	CASSSDRGLNTEAFF
TRBV7-2	TRBJ2-1	NA	NA	TGTGCCAGCAGCCACCCTATGAATGAGCAGTTCTTC	CASSHPMNEQFF
TRBV13	TRBJ1-1	TRBD1	NA	TGTGCCAGCAGCTCTAAATCAGGGGGACTCCCGAACACTGAAGCTTTCTTT	CASSSKSGGLPNTEAFF
TRBV6-6	TRBJ1-5	NA	NA	TGTGCCAGCAGGGAGGACCCAAATAGCAATCAGCCCCAGCATTTT	CASREDPNSNQPQHF
TRBV6-6	TRBJ2-5	NA	few	TGTGCCAGCAGTTACCCGCCCGGACTGGTAGAAGAGACCCAGTACTTC	CASSYPPGLVEETQYF
TRBV5-1	TRBJ1-6	NA	NA	TGCGCCAGCAGCTTGGATCTTCGGGATGCCCTCCACTTT	CASSLDLRDALHF
TRBV19	TRBJ1-4	TRBD1	NA	TGTGCCAGTAGTATCGGCAGGGGGAATGAAAAACTGTTTTTT	CASSIGRGNEKLFF
TRBV6-5	TRBJ1-3	TRBD1	NA	TGTGCCAGCAGTTACTCGTCAGGGGGTGGAAACACCATATATTTT	CASSYSSGGGNTIYF
TRBV10-3	TRBJ2-2	TRBD2	NA	TGTGCCATCAGAGTCGCTAGCGGGGGATCCACCGGGGAGCTGTTTTTT	CAIRVASGGSTGELFF
TRBV11-3	TRBJ2-6	NA	NA	TGTGCCAGCAGCTTAACTCTTGGGGCCAACGTCCTGACTTTC	CASSLTLGANVLTF